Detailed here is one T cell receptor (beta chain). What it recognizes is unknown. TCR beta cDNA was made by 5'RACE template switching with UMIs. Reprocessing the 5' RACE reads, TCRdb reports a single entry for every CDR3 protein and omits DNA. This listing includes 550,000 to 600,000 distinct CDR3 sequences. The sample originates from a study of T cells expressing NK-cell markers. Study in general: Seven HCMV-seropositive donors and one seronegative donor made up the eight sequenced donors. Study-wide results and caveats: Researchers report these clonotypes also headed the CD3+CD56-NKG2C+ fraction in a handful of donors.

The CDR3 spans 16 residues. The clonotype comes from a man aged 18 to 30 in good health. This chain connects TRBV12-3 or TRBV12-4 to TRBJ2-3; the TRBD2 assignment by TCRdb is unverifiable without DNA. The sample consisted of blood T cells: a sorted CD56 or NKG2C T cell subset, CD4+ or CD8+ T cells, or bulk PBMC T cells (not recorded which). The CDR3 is CASSLTLAGVADTQYF.